Many counts were recorded for the clone carrying this T cell receptor (beta chain). The antigen remains unidentified. The TCR beta CDR3 regions underwent amplification using RNA transcripts as the source. HTBI primers were employed in a first-round RT-PCR of the TCR CDR3. TCRdb reanalysed the multiplex PCR reads using MiXCR and keeps one entry per CDR3 protein. The repertoire holds roughly 130,000 distinct CDR3 sequences, 22% seen once, with 60% to 70% in the top ten. The germline V gene encodes CDR1 SNHLY and CDR2 FYNNEI. Trimming took 5 bases from V and 0 from J; bases not matched to a gene: 19. This CDR3 contains 20 residues. The source of the sample is a study of T cells in Graves' hyperthyroidism and ophthalmopathy. At the level of the study: Peripheral blood was acquired at first diagnosis, ahead of any therapy whatsoever.

Study conclusions and caveats: Blood held most thyroid clonotypes expanded above 0.001 frequency.

The sequencing sample was made of blood. The V call is TRBV2, the J call TRBJ2-1; 7 nucleotides align to TRBD1. The receptor's source is a woman aged 45 to 65 with Graves' hyperthyroidism that later progressed to Graves' ophthalmopathy. The DNA for the CDR3 is TGTGCCAGCAGTCACCCGAGGACCCCGACAGGGATTGGCTCCTACAATGAGCAGTTCTTC. Translating gives CASSHPRTPTGIGSYNEQFF.